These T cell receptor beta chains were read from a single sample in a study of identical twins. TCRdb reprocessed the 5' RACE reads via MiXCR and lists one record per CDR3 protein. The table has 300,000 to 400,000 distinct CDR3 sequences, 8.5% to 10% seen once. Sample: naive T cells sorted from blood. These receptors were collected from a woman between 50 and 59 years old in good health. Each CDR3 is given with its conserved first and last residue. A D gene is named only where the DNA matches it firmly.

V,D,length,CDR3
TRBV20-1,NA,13,CSAQGQASYEQYF
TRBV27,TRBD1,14,CASSSLQGNSPLHF
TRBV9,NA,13,CATAESNTGELFF
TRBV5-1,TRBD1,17,CASSLGRDSATNEKLFF
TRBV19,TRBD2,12,CASSILGTSIFF
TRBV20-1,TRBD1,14,CSAHRGAPKETQYF
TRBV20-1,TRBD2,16,CSARRGLAGAYNEQFF
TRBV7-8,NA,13,CASKRADGNTIYF
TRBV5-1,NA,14,CATRDEAGQETQYF
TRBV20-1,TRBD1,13,CSAETGGHYGYTF
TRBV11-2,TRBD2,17,CASSLDQGSGRGYEQFF
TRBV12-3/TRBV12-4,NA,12,CASRRDNPEAFF
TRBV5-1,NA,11,CASSWDNEQFF
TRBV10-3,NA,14,CASRMGPTNEKLFF
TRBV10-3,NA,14,CAIRGNGKSTEAFF
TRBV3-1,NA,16,CASSQVGQDYSYGYTF